The entry that follows covers one T cell receptor (beta chain) sequence. Its target is unknown. The data derive from a study of CD8 T cells in ankylosing spondylitis. Study conclusions and caveats: Ankylosing spondylitis blood seemed to carry a telltale TCR beta motif made of several highly homologous variants. Within peripheral blood, clones linked to disease were CD8+ and relatively rare.

It was by quantitative 5'-RACE with molecular barcodes that TCR beta libraries were made. TCRdb re-called the 5' RACE reads through MiXCR, storing one row per CDR3 protein. The sample includes roughly 400,000 distinct CDR3 sequences, 20% to 25% of them seen just once. The trim removed 2 bases at V and 1 base at J, leaving 5 bases unmatched. Germline CDR1 MNHNS, CDR2 SASEGT. This CDR3 contains 17 residues. The chain uses TRBV6-1 and TRBJ2-2, with TRBD2 matching over 9 bases. The origin of this receptor is a male donor with ankylosing spondylitis. The sequencing input was blood, either unsorted or a sorted T cell fraction (not recorded which). The CDR3 sequence is CASSELAGSGNTGELFF. The CDR3 DNA sequence: TGTGCCAGCAGTGAACTAGCGGGGTCTGGGAACACCGGGGAGCTGTTTTTT.